This T cell receptor beta chain comes out of a study of neoadjuvant anti-PD-1 for oral cavity cancer. Study-wide context: Nivolumab at 3 mg/kg was mostly given biweekly, three to four doses, pre-surgery.

Study results and caveats: With three patients per group, TCR findings need larger cohorts.

With respect to this clone: The target antigen is unknown.

Germline values: CDR1 SGHRS, CDR2 YFSETQ. V trimming: 0 bases; J trimming: 5 bases; junction bases outside the gene matches: 12. The CDR3 loop spans 17 amino acids. PBMC libraries mostly used roughly 480 ng of input genomic DNA, with six replicates per sample. The protocol was immunoSEQ multiplex PCR, while the TCRdb copy is restricted to in-frame clones and leaves out a portion. This sample has 9,500 to 15,000 clones, with roughly 70% found just once. This sample's time point: after neoadjuvant nivolumab, at surgical resection. This TCR was recovered from a person aged 35-79 years with oral cavity squamous cell carcinoma. The V gene is TRBV5-1, the J gene TRBJ1-2; 8 bases agree with TRBD1. Sequenced here: PBMCs, sampled after nivolumab (anti-PD-1) treatment. The CDR3 protein is CASSLAQDRVPLYGYTF. CDR3 nucleotide sequence: TGCGCCAGCAGCTTGGCGCAGGACAGGGTTCCCCTGTATGGCTACACCTTC.